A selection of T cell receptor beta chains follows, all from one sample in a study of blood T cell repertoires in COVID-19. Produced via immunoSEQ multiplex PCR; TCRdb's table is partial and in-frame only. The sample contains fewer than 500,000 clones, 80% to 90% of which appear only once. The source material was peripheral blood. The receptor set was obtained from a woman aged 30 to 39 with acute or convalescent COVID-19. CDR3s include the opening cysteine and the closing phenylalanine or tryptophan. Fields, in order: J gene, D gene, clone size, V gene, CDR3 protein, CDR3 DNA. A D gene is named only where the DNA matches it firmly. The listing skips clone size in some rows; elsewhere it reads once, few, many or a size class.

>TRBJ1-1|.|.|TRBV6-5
CASSYFSGTEAFF
TGTGCCAGCAGTTACTTCTCGGGCACTGAAGCTTTCTTT
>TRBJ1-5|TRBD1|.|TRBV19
CASSTPGQGQRQPQHF
TGTGCCAGTAGCACGCCGGGACAGGGGCAGCGTCAGCCCCAGCATTTT
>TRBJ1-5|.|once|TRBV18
CASSFTGYSNQPQHF
TGTGCCAGCTCGTTTACAGGGTACAGCAATCAGCCCCAGCATTTT
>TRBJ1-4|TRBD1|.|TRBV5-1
CASSGGQGAAPGKLFF
TGCGCCAGCAGCGGCGGACAGGGGGCTGCTCCTGGAAAACTGTTTTTT
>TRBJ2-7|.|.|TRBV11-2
CASSLASGWGDYEQYF
TGTGCCAGCAGCTTAGCGTCGGGATGGGGGGACTACGAGCAGTACTTC
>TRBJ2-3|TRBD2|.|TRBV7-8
CASIPLAGGPPTDTQYF
TGTGCCAGCATTCCCCTAGCGGGGGGTCCTCCCACAGATACGCAGTATTTT
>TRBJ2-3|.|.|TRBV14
CASSLRWGGQDTQYF
TGTGCCAGCAGCCTCAGGTGGGGGGGCCAAGATACGCAGTATTTT
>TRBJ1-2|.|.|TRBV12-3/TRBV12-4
CASSLGRIGYTF
TGTGCCAGCAGCCTAGGTAGGATTGGCTACACCTTC
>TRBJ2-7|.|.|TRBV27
CASSSRGWYNSEQYF
TGTGCCAGCAGTTCAAGGGGCTGGTACAACTCCGAGCAGTACTTC
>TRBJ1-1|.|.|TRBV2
CASCSRTANTEAFF
TGTGCCAGTTGCTCGAGGACAGCGAACACTGAAGCTTTCTTT
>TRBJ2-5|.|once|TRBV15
CATSRDLEETQYF
TGTGCCACCAGCAGAGACTTAGAAGAGACCCAGTACTTC
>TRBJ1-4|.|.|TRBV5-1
CASSPYYGGDEKLFF
TGCGCCAGCAGCCCCTACTACGGCGGAGATGAAAAACTGTTTTTT
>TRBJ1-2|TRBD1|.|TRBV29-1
CSVERPGTDYGYTF
TGCAGCGTTGAGAGACCTGGGACAGACTATGGCTACACCTTC
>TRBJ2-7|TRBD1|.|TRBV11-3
CASSLDGTAEQYF
TGTGCCAGCAGCTTAGACGGGACAGCCGAGCAGTACTTC
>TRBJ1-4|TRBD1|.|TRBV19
CASSILQGVGSEKLFF
TGTGCCAGTAGTATCCTACAGGGGGTCGGTAGTGAAAAACTGTTTTTT
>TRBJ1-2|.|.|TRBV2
CASTGGSGYTF
TGTGCCAGCACGGGGGGCAGCGGCTACACCTTC
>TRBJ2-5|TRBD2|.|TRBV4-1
CASSQGVSGGIFETQYF
TGCGCCAGCAGCCAAGGGGTTAGCGGGGGGATTTTTGAGACCCAGTACTTC
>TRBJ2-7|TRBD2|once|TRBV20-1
CSASGLAGPRSSYEQYF
TGCAGTGCTAGTGGGCTAGCGGGGCCCAGGAGCTCCTACGAGCAGTACTTC
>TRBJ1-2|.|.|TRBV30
CAWSVGGPHYGYTF
TGTGCCTGGAGTGTGGGGGGGCCTCACTATGGCTACACCTTC
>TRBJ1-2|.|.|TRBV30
CAWSVTGTHGYTF
TGTGCCTGGAGTGTAACAGGTACCCATGGCTACACCTTC
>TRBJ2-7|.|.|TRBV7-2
CATRGLSSYEQYF
TGTGCTACCCGGGGGTTAAGCTCCTACGAGCAGTACTTC
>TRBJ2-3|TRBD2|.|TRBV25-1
CASSPTSGGAADTQYF
TGTGCCAGCAGTCCGACTAGCGGGGGGGCCGCAGATACGCAGTATTTT
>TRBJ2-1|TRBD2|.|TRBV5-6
CASSLKLAGAYNEQFF
TGTGCCAGCAGCCTAAAGCTAGCGGGGGCCTACAATGAGCAGTTCTTC
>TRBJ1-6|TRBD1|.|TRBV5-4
CASSFRGRDNSPLHF
TGTGCCAGCAGCTTTAGGGGGCGCGATAATTCACCCCTCCACTTT
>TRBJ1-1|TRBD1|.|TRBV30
CAWLDRGNTEAFF
TGTGCCTGGTTAGACAGGGGGAACACTGAAGCTTTCTTT
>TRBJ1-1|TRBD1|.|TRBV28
CASSFPGGGNTEAFF
TGTGCCAGCAGTTTCCCAGGGGGAGGGAACACTGAAGCTTTCTTT
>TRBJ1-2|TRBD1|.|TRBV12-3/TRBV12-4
CASTGTAIYGYTF
TGTGCCAGCACAGGGACAGCGATCTATGGCTACACCTTC
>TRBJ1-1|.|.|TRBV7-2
CASSSGVNTEAFF
TGTGCCAGCAGCTCCGGAGTGAACACTGAAGCTTTCTTT
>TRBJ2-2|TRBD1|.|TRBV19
CASSRDRGRAGELFF
TGTGCCAGTAGTAGAGACAGGGGAAGGGCCGGGGAGCTGTTTTTT
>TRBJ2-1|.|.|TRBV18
CASSPRQPDTGEQFF
TGTGCCAGCTCACCACGACAGCCCGATACAGGGGAGCAGTTCTTC
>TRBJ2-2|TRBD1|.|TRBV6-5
CASAYSQGAGELFF
TGTGCCAGCGCATATTCACAGGGGGCCGGGGAGCTGTTTTTT
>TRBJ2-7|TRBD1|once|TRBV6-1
CASSEALDRVWEQYF
TGTGCCAGCAGTGAAGCGCTGGACAGGGTCTGGGAGCAGTACTTC
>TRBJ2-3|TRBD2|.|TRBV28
CASRPSGGTRDTQYF
TGTGCCAGCAGACCTAGCGGGGGTACCAGGGATACGCAGTATTTT
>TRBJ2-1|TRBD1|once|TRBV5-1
CASSSLGQGWNEQFF
TGCGCCAGCAGCTCCCTTGGACAGGGCTGGAATGAGCAGTTCTTC
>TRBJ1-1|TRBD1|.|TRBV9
CASSVGGRGLEAEAFF
TGTGCCAGCAGCGTGGGGGGCAGGGGGCTAGAGGCTGAAGCTTTCTTT
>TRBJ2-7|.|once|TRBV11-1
CASSFPGQSSYEQYF
TGTGCCAGCAGCTTCCCGGGACAAAGCTCCTACGAGCAGTACTTC
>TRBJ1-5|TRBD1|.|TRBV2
CASSDVDRGNQPQHF
TGTGCCAGCAGTGACGTGGACAGGGGGAATCAGCCCCAGCATTTT
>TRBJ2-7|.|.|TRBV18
CASSPSDKPSYEQYF
TGTGCCAGCTCACCATCGGACAAGCCCTCCTACGAGCAGTACTTC
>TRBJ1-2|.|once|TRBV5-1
CASRYRDLQAAPYGYTF
TGCGCCAGCAGATACAGGGACCTCCAGGCCGCCCCTTATGGCTACACCTTC
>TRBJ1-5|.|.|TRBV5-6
CASSPGGGNQPQHF
TGTGCCAGCAGCCCGGGGGGGGGCAATCAGCCCCAGCATTTT